One sample yielded the 30 T cell receptor beta chains listed below, sequenced in a study of CD8+ T cells in alopecia areata. Sequencing templates came from extracted RNA that was reverse transcribed into cDNA. Measured with immunoSEQ multiplex PCR; TCRdb has only the in-frame clones, and not every one. The sample lists about 300,000 clones, 58% occurring once. Regarding treatment: oral pan-JAK inhibitor, 5-10 mg twice daily. The starting material was CD4+ T cells sorted from blood, obtained at week 24, from a patient treated with tofacitinib. These receptors all stem from a human donor with alopecia areata.

The CDR3 coding sequence is TGTGCCTCTGACACCTTAGCGGGGGGGCCGGAGACCCAGTACTTC. This encodes CASDTLAGGPETQYF. V usage is TRBV30 and J usage is TRBJ2-5; TRBD2 matches at 11 bases. J was trimmed by 5 bases and V by 7 bases; bases with no gene match: 12. Germline-derived CDR1 and CDR2 are GTSNPN and SVGIG (reference sequence). The CDR3 covers 15 residues. Full variable domain (remainder filled in from reference TRBV30 and TRBJ2-5): SQTIHQWPATLVQPVGSPLSLECTVEGTSNPNLYWYRQAAGRGLQLLFYSVGIGQISSEVPQNLSASRPQDRQFILSSKKLLLSDSGFYLCASDTLAGGPETQYFGPGTRLLVL.

J is TRBJ2-7 and V is TRBV7-2; the D gene could be TRBD1 or TRBD2 (6 bases each). There are 16 residues in the CDR3. Germline loops: CDR1 SGHTA, CDR2 FQGNSA. The V end was cut by 2 bases, the J end by 1 base, with 15 bases between. CDR3 protein: CASSLSTGSGSYEQYF. CDR3 coding DNA: TGTGCCAGCAGCTTAAGTACAGGGAGCGGGTCCTACGAGCAGTACTTC. Supplemented by reference TRBV7-2 and TRBJ2-7, the full variable domain reads GAGVSQSPSNKVTEKGKDVELRCDPISGHTALYWYRQSLGQGLEFLIYFQGNSAPDKSGLPSDRFSAERTGGSVSTLTIQRTQQEDSAVYLCASSLSTGSGSYEQYFGPGTRLTVT.

This chain uses TRBV30 with TRBJ2-5, with 12 bases identical to TRBD2. V was clipped by 3 bases and J by 5 bases; unmatched bases: 7. CDR3 length equals 15 residues. Per the germline V gene, CDR1 is GTSNPN and CDR2 is SVGIG (reference sequence). The CDR3 here is CAWSRTSGMAETQYF. As DNA, the CDR3 is TGTGCCTGGAGCCGGACTAGCGGGATGGCGGAGACCCAGTACTTC.

The chain couples TRBV9 to TRBJ1-6; 7 bases line up with TRBD1. The length of the CDR3 is 14 residues. Germline values: CDR1 SGDLS, CDR2 YYNGEE. Germline trimming cut 0 bases from V and 11 bases from J; bases unmatched to any gene: 5. The CDR3 loop reads CASSVEGAETPLHF. The CDR3 nucleotides are TGTGCCAGCAGCGTAGAGGGGGCAGAAACACCCCTCCACTTT.

The chain joins TRBV29-1 to TRBJ1-2; D is ambiguous. Germline CDR1 is SQVTM and CDR2 is ANQGSEA. The CDR3 length is 12 residues. V gave up 7 bases and J gave up 7 bases, with 16 bases separating them. This chain's CDR3 is CSAQEFTAGYTF. The DNA of the CDR3 is TGCAGCGCCCAAGAGTTTACGGCTGGCTACACCTTC.

The chain uses TRBV4-1 and TRBJ2-7; D gene unclear. This CDR3 has 14 amino acids. The germline gives CDR1 MGHRA, CDR2 YSYEKL. The V end lost 1 base, the J end lost 2 bases, and 9 bases lay between the germline ends. CDR3 in amino acids: CASSQGPLTYEQYF. CDR3 in DNA: TGCGCCAGCAGCCAAGGACCGCTAACCTACGAGCAGTACTTC.

The chain employs TRBV30 and TRBJ2-3, with a tentative D call TRBD2 (5 bases). The CDR3 is 14 amino acids. The V gene's germline CDR1 is GTSNPN and CDR2 SVGIG (reference sequence). V gave up 2 bases and J gave up 8 bases, with 17 bases separating them. The CDR3 here is CAWSMGQSGGTQYF. The CDR3 DNA sequence: TGTGCCTGGAGTATGGGCCAGAGCGGCGGTACGCAGTATTTT. Full variable domain (remainder filled in from reference TRBV30 and TRBJ2-3): SQTIHQWPATLVQPVGSPLSLECTVEGTSNPNLYWYRQAAGRGLQLLFYSVGIGQISSEVPQNLSASRPQDRQFILSSKKLLLSDSGFYLCAWSMGQSGGTQYFGPGTRLTVL.

V and J are TRBV5-4 and TRBJ2-7; no definite D call. The CDR3 extends over 14 amino acids. Per the germline V gene, CDR1 is SGHNT and CDR2 is YYREEE (reference sequence). V was trimmed by 0 bases and J by 0 bases, leaving 7 bases between them. The CDR3 coding sequence is TGTGCCAGCAGCTTGGACACGCACTCCTACGAGCAGTACTTC. As protein: CASSLDTHSYEQYF. Complete variable domain (other parts from reference TRBV5-4 and TRBJ2-7): ETGVTQSPTHLIKTRGQQVTLRCSSQSGHNTVSWYQQALGQGPQFIFQYYREEENGRGNFPPRFSGLQFPNYSSELNVNALELDDSALYLCASSLDTHSYEQYFGPGTRLTVT.

This clone was seen once. The gene calls are TRBV28 and TRBJ1-1, with TRBD1 matching over 9 bases. Germline assignment: CDR1 MDHEN and CDR2 SYDVKM. The CDR3 loop spans 13 amino acids. V gave up 2 bases and J gave up 7 bases; unmatched junction bases: 2. CDR3 region: CASSLRDRDEAFF. CDR3 nucleotide sequence: TGTGCCAGCAGTTTAAGGGACAGGGATGAAGCTTTCTTT.

The chain joins TRBV6-1 to TRBJ1-5; TRBD1 agrees at 7 bases. V lost 9 bases, J lost 5 bases, and 7 bases stayed unmatched. The CDR3 runs 13 residues. Looked up from germline, CDR1 is MNHNS and CDR2 is SASEGT. The CDR3 DNA follows: TGTGCCAGACCGGGACAGATAGATCAGCCCCAGCATTTT. Amino acids: CARPGQIDQPQHF.

V and J are TRBV6-5 and TRBJ1-2, with D maybe TRBD1 (5 bases). V lost 2 bases and J lost 6, with 16 bases in between. Germline V CDR1 and CDR2: MNHEY, SVGAGI. The CDR3 is 15 residues long. Here the CDR3 DNA reads TGTGCCAGCAGTTACGCGGGACTGAGCCCCAATGGCTACACCTTC. As protein: CASSYAGLSPNGYTF.

CDR3 sequence reads: CASTDGVDNEQFF. The CDR3 DNA sequence: TGTGCCAGCACAGACGGGGTGGACAATGAGCAGTTCTTC. The chain links TRBV2 to TRBJ2-1; possible D gene TRBD2, 5 bases. V gave up 7 bases and J gave up 5 bases, with 12 bases separating them. Germline assignment: CDR1 SNHLY and CDR2 FYNNEI. This CDR3 spans 13 amino acids.

This clone came up a few times. The chain joins TRBV5-1 to TRBJ1-1; D not resolved. CDR1 and CDR2 (germline): SGHRS, YFSETQ. With 0 bases removed from V and 3 bases from J, the gap between germline ends came to 9 bases. The length of the CDR3 is 14 residues. The CDR3 DNA reads TGCGCCAGCAGCTTGGACCAGATCTACACTGAAGCTTTCTTT. This gives the protein CASSLDQIYTEAFF.

The rearrangement joins TRBV30 to TRBJ1-5; weak D call: TRBD1 (5 bases). V was cut by 3 bases and J by 0 bases, with 12 bases left in between. The V gene's germline CDR1 is GTSNPN and CDR2 SVGIG (reference sequence). This CDR3 is 15 amino acids long. The CDR3 DNA is TGTGCCTGGAGCCCTAAGGGGTATAGCAATCAGCCCCAGCATTTT. Residues: CAWSPKGYSNQPQHF.

This clone came up a few times. The chain links TRBV30 to TRBJ2-3, with D perhaps TRBD2 (5 bases). CDR3 size: 14 residues. CDR1 and CDR2 (germline): GTSNPN, SVGIG (reference sequence). Deletions cut 3 bases from V and 4 bases from J, with 14 bases between. CDR3: CAWSLGRTSDTQYF. The CDR3 region has the DNA TGTGCCTGGAGCCTGGGGAGAACCTCAGATACGCAGTATTTT.

The V call is TRBV4-2, the J call TRBJ1-1; no firm D call. The CDR3 loop spans 12 amino acids. The V gene lost 0 bases and the J gene lost 7 bases, with 6 bases spanning the gap. CDR1 is LGHNA, CDR2 YNFKEQ, per germline. CDR3 sequence (DNA): TGTGCCAGCAGCCAAGAAAAGTATGAAGCTTTCTTT. Residues: CASSQEKYEAFF.

This clone was observed a handful of times. J is TRBJ1-4 and V is TRBV11-2; 9 positions agree with TRBD1. The ends lost 7 bases at V and 10 bases at J; junction bases unmatched: 16. Per germline, CDR1 SGHAT and CDR2 FQNNGV. The CDR3 is 16 residues long. The CDR3 loop reads CASTPVIGGDRAKLFF. The CDR3 bases are TGTGCCAGCACCCCCGTTATCGGAGGGGACAGGGCAAAACTGTTTTTT.

This clone was counted between two and nine times. This chain links TRBV30 with TRBJ2-6; no reliable D call. The CDR3 spans 14 residues. Trimming cost V 4 bases and J 0 bases, with 7 bases left between them. Germline V CDR1 and CDR2: GTSNPN, SVGIG (reference sequence). CDR3 coding DNA: TGTGCCTGGAAAGGGCTCTCTGGGGCCAACGTCCTGACTTTC. Translation gives CAWKGLSGANVLTF. Together with reference TRBV30 and TRBJ2-6, the CDR3 gives the full variable domain: SQTIHQWPATLVQPVGSPLSLECTVEGTSNPNLYWYRQAAGRGLQLLFYSVGIGQISSEVPQNLSASRPQDRQFILSSKKLLLSDSGFYLCAWKGLSGANVLTFGAGSRLTVL.

In regard to this clone: A junction boundary mismatches the germline segment, possibly from a read error. The V call is TRBV5-1, the J call TRBJ1-2; D is unresolved. The CDR3 has 13 residues. Germline V gene data show CDR1 as SGHRS and CDR2 as YFSETQ. CDR3 coding DNA: TGCGCCAGCAGGTTGGACGAGACCTATGGCTACACCTTC. Its translation is CASRLDETYGYTF.

This rearrangement joins TRBV1 to TRBJ2-3. TRBV1 is a pseudogene. The CDR3 spans 12 residues. CDR3 nucleotide sequence: TGCACCAGCAGCCTGGACGGAGATACGCAGTATTTT. Residues: CTSSLDGDTQYF.

This clone was observed at least ten times. The gene calls are TRBV12-5 and TRBJ2-1; 10 positions agree with TRBD2. The CDR3 is made up of 16 amino acids. Per germline, CDR1 LGHNT and CDR2 FRNRAP. Trimming cost V 4 bases and J 5 bases; bases outside gene matches: 8. CDR3 in DNA: TGTGCTAGTGGTTCCCCCCTAGCGGGGGTACACAATGAGCAGTTCTTC. It codes for CASGSPLAGVHNEQFF.

The rearrangement uses TRBV27 and TRBJ2-7, with 7 bases that match TRBD1. Trimming took 3 bases from V and 0 from J; bases not matched to a gene: 2. This CDR3 has 14 amino acids. In germline, CDR1 is MNHEY, CDR2 SMNVEV (reference sequence). For the CDR3, the DNA is TGTGCCAGCAGTTTCCGGGACAGCTCCTACGAGCAGTACTTC. Translation: CASSFRDSSYEQYF.

The chain recombines TRBV6-5 with TRBJ1-1; 10 bases agree with TRBD1. The V and J ends lost 6 bases and 11 bases, in that order; junction bases with no gene match: 9. Germline V gene lookup returns CDR1 MNHEY and CDR2 SVGAGI. This CDR3 has 13 residues. The chain's CDR3 is CASSYSGTGAAFF. The CDR3 DNA is TGTGCCAGCAGCTATTCCGGGACAGGGGCTGCTTTCTTT.

The chain couples TRBV7-9 to TRBJ1-1; D call uncertain. V gave up 4 bases and J gave up 4 bases, with 10 bases separating them. The CDR3 sequence is 13 residues long. The germline CDR1 and CDR2 sequences are SEHNR and FQNEAQ (reference sequence). CDR3 nucleotide sequence: TGTGCCAGCAGCTCCTTGAGGGCCACTGAAGCTTTCTTT. Translated: CASSSLRATEAFF. The entire variable domain, with the rest obtained from reference TRBV7-9 and TRBJ1-1, is as follows: DTGVSQNPRHKITKRGQNVTFRCDPISEHNRLYWYRQTLGQGPEFLTYFQNEAQLEKSRLLSDRFSAERPKGSFSTLEIQRTEQGDSAMYLCASSSLRATEAFFGQGTRLTVV.

A word on this clone: The identical CDR3 is also encoded by other nucleotide sequences in the sample. For the CDR3, the DNA is TGCAGCGTGGGACAGGGTGATGGCTATGGCTACACCTTC. Translating gives CSVGQGDGYGYTF. V usage is TRBV29-1 and J usage is TRBJ1-2; TRBD1 agrees at 9 bases. Trimming cost V 6 bases and J 4 bases; bases outside gene matches: 6. The germline CDR1 and CDR2 sequences are SQVTM and ANQGSEA. The CDR3 length is 13 residues.

This clone appeared a single time. The chain combines TRBV5-1 with TRBJ2-5; D might be TRBD1 (6 bases). Germline V gene sequence: CDR1 SGHRS, CDR2 YFSETQ. The CDR3 runs to 14 residues. V lost 4 bases and J 2 bases, leaving 12 bases between the germline ends. In DNA form, the CDR3 reads TGCGCCAGCAGCCAGGACAGCCCTCAAGAGACCCAGTACTTC. It is translated as CASSQDSPQETQYF.

The chain employs TRBV5-1 and TRBJ1-4; 7 bases line up with TRBD1. J lost 3 bases, V lost 1 base, and 6 bases had no gene match. The CDR3 length is 16 residues. Germline values: CDR1 SGHRS, CDR2 YFSETQ. In DNA form, the CDR3 reads TGCGCCAGCAGCTTGACCGCAGGGGGTTCTAATGAAAAACTGTTTTTT. Translated: CASSLTAGGSNEKLFF.

The sample holds a few counts of this clone. Other nucleotide sequences from this sample produce the same CDR3. The chain uses TRBV29-1 and TRBJ1-5; D gene uncertain. Germline V gene sequence: CDR1 SQVTM, CDR2 ANQGSEA. This CDR3 is built from 12 residues. V lost 0 bases, J lost 6 bases, and 6 bases lay in between. The CDR3 region has the DNA TGCAGCGTTGAAGATCCTGGTCAGCCCCAGCATTTT. Protein: CSVEDPGQPQHF.

J is TRBJ2-3 and V is TRBV5-6; D is possibly TRBD1 or TRBD2 (5 bases each). The CDR3 is 13 residues long. CDR1 and CDR2 (germline): SGHDT, YYEEEE. The V and J ends lost 4 bases and 9 bases respectively, with 15 bases between them. CDR3 in DNA: TGTGCCAGCAGCCCTGCTGGGACCACCACGCAGTATTTT. This sequence encodes CASSPAGTTTQYF.

The rearrangement joins TRBV25-1 to TRBJ1-1; no clear D. Per the germline V gene, CDR1 is MGHDK and CDR2 is SYGVNS. Trimming pared 3 bases from V and 1 base from J, leaving 0 bases between. The length of the CDR3 is 11 residues. The CDR3 protein is CASSENTEAFF. CDR3 sequence (DNA): TGTGCCAGCAGTGAGAACACTGAAGCTTTCTTT.